These T cell receptor beta chains were read from a single sample in a study of identical twins. Each CDR3 protein gets one entry after TCRdb re-called the 5' RACE reads with MiXCR. There are hundreds of thousands of distinct CDR3 sequences in the sample; 15% to 20% occur only once, and about 12% lies in the top ten. These same data were also listed under a study on T cells expressing NK-cell markers.

The specimen sequenced was PBMCs. These receptor sequences come from a woman in her late teens or twenties in good health. CDR3s include the opening cysteine and the closing phenylalanine or tryptophan. Each record gives: V gene, clone size, J gene, D gene, CDR3 length, CDR3 protein, CDR3 DNA. D genes are given only for firm matches. Part of the rows lack a size; the others show once, few, many or a class for expanded clones.

>TRBV5-1|-|TRBJ2-3|-|12
CASSRRLDTQYF
TGCGCCAGCAGCCGGAGGCTTGATACGCAGTATTTT
>TRBV20-1|many|TRBJ1-6|TRBD1|14
CSAPRQGFNSPLHF
TGCAGTGCGCCGAGACAGGGCTTTAATTCACCCCTCCACTTT
>TRBV20-1|few|TRBJ2-1|TRBD2|15
CSASGGLAGADEQFF
TGCAGTGCTAGTGGAGGACTAGCGGGGGCCGATGAGCAGTTCTTC
>TRBV2|-|TRBJ2-3|-|15
CASSGVLANTDTQYF
TGTGCCAGCAGTGGAGTCCTAGCGAACACAGATACGCAGTATTTT
>TRBV10-3|-|TRBJ2-1|TRBD2|14
CAIGELAGYNEQFF
TGTGCCATCGGGGAACTAGCGGGCTACAATGAGCAGTTCTTC
>TRBV29-1|-|TRBJ2-5|-|16
CSVEMWGAGKSETQYF
TGCAGCGTTGAAATGTGGGGGGCAGGTAAAAGTGAGACCCAGTACTTC
>TRBV6-1|-|TRBJ2-3|-|13
CASRGLPTDTQYF
TGTGCCAGCAGAGGACTTCCCACAGATACGCAGTATTTT
>TRBV10-3|-|TRBJ2-3|-|11
CATLSADTQYF
TGTGCCACCTTGTCAGCAGATACGCAGTATTTT
>TRBV27|-|TRBJ1-2|-|12
CASSTGSLGYTF
TGTGCCAGCAGTACCGGGTCTCTTGGCTACACCTTC
>TRBV7-2|few|TRBJ2-1|TRBD2|13
CASTGGPYNEQFF
TGTGCCAGCACGGGAGGGCCGTACAATGAGCAGTTCTTC
>TRBV20-1|-|TRBJ1-5|TRBD1|13
CSAGDSDNQPQHF
TGCAGTGCTGGGGACAGTGACAATCAGCCCCAGCATTTT
>TRBV5-1|many|TRBJ1-2|TRBD1|14
CASSMGQATYGYTF
TGCGCCAGCAGCATGGGACAGGCCACCTATGGCTACACCTTC
>TRBV30|-|TRBJ1-2|-|14
CAQLRIGDYYGYTF
TGTGCCCAGCTCCGGATAGGGGACTACTATGGCTACACCTTC
>TRBV5-1|few|TRBJ2-3|TRBD2|16
CASSLIAGGVADTQYF
TGCGCCAGCAGCTTGATCGCGGGAGGGGTCGCAGATACGCAGTATTTT
>TRBV7-2|-|TRBJ2-7|TRBD2|16
CASSHKLLAGNVEQYF
TGTGCCAGCAGCCATAAACTACTAGCGGGAAATGTCGAGCAGTACTTC
>TRBV12-3/TRBV12-4|few|TRBJ2-2|TRBD2|16
CASSFGAGGLTGELFF
TGTGCCAGCAGTTTCGGGGCGGGAGGCCTCACCGGGGAGCTGTTTTTT
>TRBV5-1|-|TRBJ2-5|-|14
CASSSSTGGETQYF
TGCGCCAGCAGCTCGTCGACAGGCGGAGAGACCCAGTACTTC
>TRBV5-1|-|TRBJ1-1|-|14
CASSLAYGGSEAFF
TGCGCCAGCAGCTTGGCCTACGGGGGATCTGAAGCTTTCTTT
>TRBV12-3/TRBV12-4|-|TRBJ1-2|TRBD1|16
CASSPSTGDANYGYTF
TGTGCCAGCAGTCCCTCGACAGGGGATGCGAACTATGGCTACACCTTC
>TRBV4-3|-|TRBJ2-7|TRBD2|17
CASSQKGSGIGGYEQYF
TGCGCCAGCAGCCAAAAGGGTAGCGGGATAGGGGGCTACGAGCAGTACTTC
>TRBV6-5|few|TRBJ2-7|TRBD2|14
CASSSQTSAYEQYF
TGTGCCAGCAGTTCACAGACTAGCGCCTACGAGCAGTACTTC
>TRBV19|-|TRBJ2-2|TRBD2|16
CASTPPRGVNTGELFF
TGTGCCAGTACCCCCCCCCGGGGGGTAAACACCGGGGAGCTGTTTTTT
>TRBV29-1|-|TRBJ2-5|-|17
CSVEGAFGAFALETQYF
TGCAGCGTTGAAGGGGCTTTCGGGGCTTTTGCATTGGAGACCCAGTACTTC
>TRBV27|-|TRBJ2-2|-|15
CASSLRGVVAGELFF
TGTGCCAGCAGTTTAAGGGGGGTAGTTGCCGGGGAGCTGTTTTTT
>TRBV3-1|few|TRBJ1-4|-|15
CASSQDLAFNEKLFF
TGTGCCAGCAGCCAAGATCTGGCCTTTAATGAAAAACTGTTTTTT
>TRBV20-1|-|TRBJ1-2|-|10
CSASLNGYTF
TGCAGTGCTAGTTTAAATGGCTACACCTTC
>TRBV20-1|-|TRBJ1-1|TRBD1|15
CSAPGQGAGRTEAFF
TGCAGTGCTCCCGGACAGGGGGCTGGGAGGACTGAAGCTTTCTTT
>TRBV28|-|TRBJ2-1|TRBD2|16
CASSFREEGRENEQFF
TGTGCCAGCAGTTTTCGGGAGGAGGGAAGGGAGAATGAGCAGTTCTTC
>TRBV7-6|-|TRBJ2-7|TRBD1|13
CASSLETGGEQYF
TGTGCCAGCAGCTTAGAAACAGGGGGCGAGCAGTACTTC
>TRBV5-5|few|TRBJ2-3|TRBD2|12
CAAGGGVDTQYF
TGTGCGGCGGGGGGAGGAGTAGATACGCAGTATTTT
>TRBV20-1|few|TRBJ1-1|-|13
CSARDTTDTEAFF
TGCAGTGCTAGAGATACGACAGACACTGAAGCTTTCTTT
>TRBV20-1|-|TRBJ2-7|TRBD1|15
CSAREGETGVYEQYF
TGCAGTGCTAGAGAAGGAGAAACAGGGGTCTACGAGCAGTACTTC
>TRBV5-1|few|TRBJ2-1|-|16
CASSPGSSGSYNEQFF
TGCGCCAGCAGCCCAGGGAGTAGTGGGTCCTACAATGAGCAGTTCTTC
>TRBV11-2|-|TRBJ2-7|-|14
CASSLVVGFSEQYF
TGTGCCAGCAGCTTAGTTGTTGGGTTCTCCGAGCAGTACTTC
>TRBV7-9|-|TRBJ2-1|-|16
CASSLWVRSSYNEQFF
TGTGCCAGCAGCTTATGGGTGCGGAGCTCCTACAATGAGCAGTTCTTC
>TRBV5-1|-|TRBJ2-2|TRBD1|15
CASRRTGIYTGELFF
TGCGCCAGCCGGAGGACAGGGATATACACCGGGGAGCTGTTTTTT
>TRBV15|few|TRBJ1-1|TRBD1|14
CATSSRDSNTEAFF
TGTGCCACCAGCAGCCGGGACAGTAACACTGAAGCTTTCTTT
>TRBV4-3|-|TRBJ2-3|TRBD2|16
CASSQGLAGGVYTQYF
TGCGCCAGCAGCCAAGGACTAGCGGGAGGAGTGTATACGCAGTATTTT
>TRBV20-1|-|TRBJ1-5|TRBD1|14
CSATGTGAGQPQHF
TGCAGTGCTACCGGGACAGGGGCGGGCCAGCCCCAGCATTTT
>TRBV15|few|TRBJ2-7|-|20
CATSRDGMSGYDPLSYEQYF
TGTGCCACCAGCAGAGATGGGATGAGCGGTTATGACCCCCTCTCCTACGAGCAGTACTTC
>TRBV4-1|few|TRBJ2-7|-|14
CASSQDMGLLEQYF
TGCGCCAGCAGCCAAGACATGGGTCTCTTGGAGCAGTACTTC
>TRBV6-4|few|TRBJ2-3|TRBD1|15
CASSITGGRTDTQYF
TGTGCCAGCAGTATAACAGGGGGAAGGACAGATACGCAGTATTTT
>TRBV6-6|few|TRBJ2-1|-|12
CASSYGWNEQFF
TGTGCCAGCAGTTACGGTTGGAATGAGCAGTTCTTC
>TRBV7-9|-|TRBJ2-2|-|13
CASSPKETGELFF
TGTGCCAGCAGCCCTAAAGAGACCGGGGAGCTGTTTTTT
>TRBV10-3|-|TRBJ2-7|-|13
CAISNGRIYEQYF
TGTGCCATCAGCAACGGGAGAATCTACGAGCAGTACTTC